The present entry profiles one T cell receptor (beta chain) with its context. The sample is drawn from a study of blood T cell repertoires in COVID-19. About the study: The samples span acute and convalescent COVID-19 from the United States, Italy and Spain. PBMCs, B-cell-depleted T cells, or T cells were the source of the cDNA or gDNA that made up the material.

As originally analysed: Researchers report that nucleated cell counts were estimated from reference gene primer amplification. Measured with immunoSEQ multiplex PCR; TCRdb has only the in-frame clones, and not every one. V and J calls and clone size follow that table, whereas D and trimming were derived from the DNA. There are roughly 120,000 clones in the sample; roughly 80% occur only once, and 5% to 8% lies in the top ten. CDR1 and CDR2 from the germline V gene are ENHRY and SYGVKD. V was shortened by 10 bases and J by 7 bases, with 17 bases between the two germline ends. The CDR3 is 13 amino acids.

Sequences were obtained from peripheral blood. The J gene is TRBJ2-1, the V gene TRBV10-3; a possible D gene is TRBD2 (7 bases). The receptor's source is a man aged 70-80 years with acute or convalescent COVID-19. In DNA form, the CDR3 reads TGTGCCACAATGAGGGGGGGCGGGAATGAGCAGTTCTTC. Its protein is CATMRGGGNEQFF.